Shown below are 28 T cell receptor beta chains from a single sample sequenced in a study of blood T cell repertoires in COVID-19. The protocol was immunoSEQ multiplex PCR, while the TCRdb copy is restricted to in-frame clones and leaves out a portion. Of 300,000 to 350,000 clones listed, around 90% were seen once; the top ten hold 6.8%. Sequencing was carried out using peripheral blood. Receptors were obtained from a woman aged 25 to 39 with COVID-19, enrolled during active disease.

V and J are TRBV24-1 and TRBJ2-5; D gene unclear. Germline lookup yields CDR1 KGHDR and CDR2 SFDVKD. The CDR3 has 11 amino acids. With 8 bases removed from V and 4 bases from J, the gap between germline ends came to 7 bases. The CDR3 DNA is TGTGCCACCAATGGGCGAGAGACCCAGTACTTC. Residues: CATNGRETQYF.

The V gene is TRBV5-1, the J gene TRBJ2-1, with TRBD2 matching 10 bases. There are 16 residues in the CDR3. V was pared by 0 bases and J by 1 base, with 1 base of the junction left unmatched. Germline assignment: CDR1 SGHRS and CDR2 YFSETQ. The CDR3 DNA is TGCGCCAGCAGCTTGGAGGGACTAGCGTCCTACAATGAGCAGTTCTTC. It is translated as CASSLEGLASYNEQFF. The full variable domain, rest sourced from reference TRBV5-1 and TRBJ2-1, is KAGVTQTPRYLIKTRGQQVTLSCSPISGHRSVSWYQQTPGQGLQFLFEYFSETQRNKGNFPGRFSGRQFSNSRSEMNVSTLELGDSALYLCASSLEGLASYNEQFFGPGTRLTVL.

This clone was recorded only once. The rearrangement links TRBV5-1 to TRBJ2-1; 8 bases agree with TRBD2. J lost 4 bases, V lost 5 bases, and 17 bases had no gene match. CDR1 and CDR2 from the germline V gene are SGHRS and YFSETQ. This CDR3 is built from 18 residues. In DNA form, the CDR3 reads TGCGCCAGCAGTAAGAGTAGCGGGGCGTCGCCTAATTACAATGAGCAGTTCTTC. Residues: CASSKSSGASPNYNEQFF.

The J gene is TRBJ2-1, the V gene TRBV11-2, with 15 bases that match TRBD2. The germline V gene encodes CDR1 SGHAT and CDR2 FQNNGV. The CDR3 extends over 20 amino acids. The ends lost 0 bases at V and 8 bases at J; junction bases unmatched: 14. CDR3 nucleotides: TGTGCCAGCAGCTTAGAAACGGGACTAGCGGGAGGTCTCCTTCGACATGAGCAGTTCTTC. This gives the protein CASSLETGLAGGLLRHEQFF.

The chain employs TRBV4-1 and TRBJ2-5; no clear D. The germline CDR1 and CDR2 sequences are MGHRA and YSYEKL. This CDR3 comprises 16 residues. The V end lost 10 bases, the J end lost 1 base, and 22 bases lay between the germline ends. The CDR3 DNA is TGCGCCAATCCCCGCGGCCCTCCGGATGTCCAAGAGACCCAGTACTTC. Encoded protein: CANPRGPPDVQETQYF.

The chain carries TRBV28 and TRBJ2-3, with D uncertain. Germline assignment: CDR1 MDHEN and CDR2 SYDVKM. The CDR3 is 8 amino acids. The CDR3 loop is CGPYTQYF. The CDR3 bases are TGTGGGCCGTATACGCAGTATTTT.

The chain carries TRBV4-1 and TRBJ2-5, with 8 bases lining up with TRBD1. The CDR3 extends over 15 amino acids. The germline V gene encodes CDR1 MGHRA and CDR2 YSYEKL. V lost 1 base, J lost 4 bases, and 5 bases stayed unmatched. CDR3 in amino acids: CASSQAGQGVETQYF. DNA for the CDR3: TGCGCCAGCAGCCAAGCCGGACAGGGCGTAGAGACCCAGTACTTC.

The J gene is TRBJ2-3, the V gene TRBV2; 8 nucleotides line up with TRBD2. Germline V gene data show CDR1 as SNHLY and CDR2 as FYNNEI. With 1 base clipped from V and 3 bases from J, the junction kept 6 bases outside the gene matches. The CDR3 covers 16 residues. CDR3 sequence: CASSEESSGITDTQYF. DNA of the CDR3: TGTGCCAGCAGTGAAGAGAGTAGCGGGATAACAGATACGCAGTATTTT.

This clone has only a few counts. This sequence joins TRBV5-8 and TRBJ2-1; TRBD2 aligns across 10 bases. V lost 4 bases, J lost 2 bases, and 3 bases stayed unmatched. CDR1 is SGHTS, CDR2 YDEGEE, per germline. This CDR3 comprises 15 residues. The CDR3 DNA reads TGTGCCAGCAGCCCTAGCGGGAGAACCTACAATGAGCAGTTCTTC. Protein: CASSPSGRTYNEQFF.

The chain carries TRBV5-1 and TRBJ1-1; a possible D gene is TRBD1 (6 bases). The ends were cut back, 2 bases at V and 0 bases at J, with 17 bases in the middle. The CDR3 contains 17 residues. Germline lookup yields CDR1 SGHRS and CDR2 YFSETQ. The chain's CDR3 is CASSFAPGQLLNTEAFF. The CDR3, as DNA: TGCGCCAGCAGCTTTGCGCCGGGACAACTCCTGAACACTGAAGCTTTCTTT.

The CDR3 here is CASSLEGRGEQYF. The DNA of the CDR3 is TGTGCCAGCAGCTTGGAGGGCAGGGGCGAGCAGTACTTC. V and J are TRBV5-6 and TRBJ2-7, with a weak D call TRBD1 (6 bases). V lost 0 bases, J lost 6 bases, and 10 bases lay in between. Germline CDR1 SGHDT, CDR2 YYEEEE. CDR3 length: 13 residues.

The genes are TRBV5-1 and TRBJ2-4; D is ambiguous. The V gene lost 0 bases and the J gene lost 0 bases, with 4 bases spanning the gap. This CDR3 is 14 amino acids long. The germline V gene encodes CDR1 SGHRS and CDR2 YFSETQ. The CDR3 DNA reads TGCGCCAGCAGCTTGGCGGGAGCCAAAAACATTCAGTACTTC. Translated: CASSLAGAKNIQYF.

The chain joins TRBV12-3 or TRBV12-4 to TRBJ2-1; D uncertain. The CDR3 is made up of 12 amino acids. The germline V and J ends were trimmed by 4 bases and 6 bases, with 7 bases remaining between them. CDR3 protein: CASSSVINEQFF. CDR3 bases: TGTGCCAGCAGTTCTGTTATCAATGAGCAGTTCTTC.

This chain links TRBV18 with TRBJ2-5; the D is unclear. CDR1 KGHSH and CDR2 LQKENI come from the germline V gene. Trimming removed 3 bases from V and 5 bases from J, with 13 bases in between. The CDR3 extends over 14 amino acids. The CDR3 loop reads CASSPARARETQYF. CDR3 bases: TGTGCCAGCTCACCTGCCCGAGCGAGGGAGACCCAGTACTTC.

This clone was counted a single time. The chain has TRBV28 and TRBJ1-2; D remains ambiguous. V was pared by 5 bases and J by 2 bases, with 18 bases between. CDR3 length: 16 residues. Germline assignment: CDR1 MDHEN and CDR2 SYDVKM. This CDR3 reads CASSVPTTGVNYGYTF. CDR3 bases: TGTGCCAGCAGTGTCCCAACAACCGGGGTGAACTATGGCTACACCTTC.

J is TRBJ2-7 and V is TRBV9; 8 bases fit TRBD1. The V segment lost 3 bases and the J segment 0 bases; nucleotides outside the gene matches: 14. Germline CDR1 SGDLS, CDR2 YYNGEE. The CDR3 runs 18 residues. CDR3 in amino acids: CASSAEDRANAPSYEQYF. The DNA of the CDR3 is TGTGCCAGCAGCGCAGAGGACAGGGCCAATGCGCCCTCCTACGAGCAGTACTTC.

This clone is a singleton in its sample. V and J are TRBV25-1 and TRBJ1-4, with D possibly matching TRBD1 (6 bases). Germline V CDR1 and CDR2: MGHDK, SYGVNS. V lost 4 bases, J lost 8 bases, and 11 bases lay in between. The CDR3 loop spans 13 amino acids. CDR3 DNA: TGTGCCAGCAGTGGGACAGATCCCGAAAAACTGTTTTTT. It specifies CASSGTDPEKLFF.

This rearrangement joins TRBV30 to TRBJ2-3, with a weak D call TRBD2 (5 bases). The CDR3 spans 13 residues. Germline lookup yields CDR1 GTSNPN and CDR2 SVGIG (reference sequence). Trimming removed 7 bases at V and 3 bases at J, with 14 bases between. CDR3 in DNA: TGTGCCTTTTCTAGAGGGAGAACAGATACGCAGTATTTT. Its protein product is CAFSRGRTDTQYF.

The chain uses TRBV5-4 and TRBJ1-2; D ambiguous. CDR1 SGHNT and CDR2 YYREEE come from the germline V gene (reference sequence). The CDR3 has 14 amino acids. V lost 2 bases and J 2 bases, leaving 10 bases between the germline ends. The DNA of the CDR3 is TGTGCCAGCAGCTTCCGGGAACCAAACTATGGCTACACCTTC. It is translated as CASSFREPNYGYTF. The full variable domain, in which reference TRBV5-4 and TRBJ1-2 provide the parts outside the CDR3, is ETGVTQSPTHLIKTRGQQVTLRCSSQSGHNTVSWYQQALGQGPQFIFQYYREEENGRGNFPPRFSGLQFPNYSSELNVNALELDDSALYLCASSFREPNYGYTFGSGTRLTVV.

The genes are TRBV5-1 and TRBJ2-3, with D perhaps matching TRBD1 (5 bases). Trimming removed 6 bases from V and 0 bases from J, with 14 bases in between. This CDR3 comprises 15 residues. Per germline, CDR1 SGHRS and CDR2 YFSETQ. CDR3 DNA: TGCGCCAGCACCGCGTGGCGGACAAGCACAGATACGCAGTATTTT. Translating it yields CASTAWRTSTDTQYF.

The V and J genes are TRBV5-1 and TRBJ2-7; possibly TRBD2 for D (5 bases). Per germline, CDR1 SGHRS and CDR2 YFSETQ. V lost 1 base, J lost 6 bases, and 14 bases lay in between. There are 14 residues in the CDR3. The CDR3 spells CASSLKGPSGEQYF. The CDR3 nucleotides are TGCGCCAGCAGCTTGAAAGGACCCAGCGGCGAGCAGTACTTC.

The chain combines TRBV5-1 with TRBJ2-3, with D tentatively TRBD1 (5 bases). Trimming pared 4 bases from V and 1 base from J, leaving 10 bases between. Per germline, CDR1 SGHRS and CDR2 YFSETQ. The CDR3 extends over 14 amino acids. The CDR3 coding sequence is TGCGCCAGCAGCGGGGCCACTGGCACAGATACGCAGTATTTT. This codes for CASSGATGTDTQYF. The full variable domain, its missing parts supplied by reference TRBV5-1 and TRBJ2-3, is KAGVTQTPRYLIKTRGQQVTLSCSPISGHRSVSWYQQTPGQGLQFLFEYFSETQRNKGNFPGRFSGRQFSNSRSEMNVSTLELGDSALYLCASSGATGTDTQYFGPGTRLTVL.

This chain connects TRBV3-1 (or the pseudogene TRBV3-2) to TRBJ2-1, with D maybe TRBD2 (5 bases). This CDR3 spans 14 amino acids. Trimming removed 2 bases at V and 10 bases at J, with 15 bases between. Looked up from germline, CDR1 is LGHDT and CDR2 is YNNKEL (reference sequence). The CDR3 loop is CASSQRLGEGEQFF. DNA for the CDR3: TGTGCCAGCAGCCAAAGATTGGGAGAGGGCGAGCAGTTCTTC.

The rearrangement links TRBV7-8 to TRBJ1-4; 7 bases line up with TRBD1. Trimming took 5 bases from V and 6 from J; bases not matched to a gene: 9. This CDR3 has 15 residues. The germline CDR1 and CDR2 sequences are SGHVS and FQNEAQ. CDR3 loop: CASSKDRSRYEKLFF. CDR3 DNA: TGTGCCAGCAGCAAGGACAGGTCGCGGTATGAAAAACTGTTTTTT.

J is TRBJ2-7 and V is TRBV13, with 7 bases identical to TRBD1. V dropped 5 bases and J dropped 4; count of bases not matched to a gene: 5. The CDR3 length is 13 residues. Germline CDR1 PRHDT, CDR2 FYEKMQ (reference sequence). CDR3: CASSPRQGYEQYF. The CDR3 nucleotides read TGTGCCAGCAGCCCTCGACAGGGTTACGAGCAGTACTTC. The full variable domain, its missing parts supplied by reference TRBV13 and TRBJ2-7, is AAGVIQSPRHLIKEKRETATLKCYPIPRHDTVYWYQQGPGQDPQFLISFYEKMQSDKGSIPDRFSAQQFSDYHSELNMSSLELGDSALYFCASSPRQGYEQYFGPGTRLTVT.

This clone was counted a few times. One junction end does not reproduce the germline sequence, and a read error may be involved. CDR3 sequence (DNA): TGTGCTAGCAGCTTAGAAAGAGGGCAGCCCCAGCATTTT. Residues: CASSLERGQPQHF. This chain connects TRBV7-7 to TRBJ1-5; unclear D gene. The CDR3 extends over 13 amino acids. Per the germline V gene, CDR1 is SSHAT and CDR2 is FNYEAQ (reference sequence).

The V and J genes are TRBV10-2 and TRBJ2-3; D gene unclear. The CDR3 spans 16 residues. Germline values: CDR1 WSHSY, CDR2 SAAADI. The V gene lost 8 bases and the J gene lost 1 base, with 19 bases spanning the gap. In DNA form, the CDR3 reads TGCGCCAGCCGCTTTTGGAATGAGGTCGGCACAGATACGCAGTATTTT. Its translation: CASRFWNEVGTDTQYF.

CDR3 DNA: TGTGCCAGCAGCTTAGACAGGGGCAGGGGAACGGATGAGTACTTC. It yields the protein CASSLDRGRGTDEYF. This sequence joins TRBV7-2 and TRBJ2-7; 7 nucleotides agree with TRBD1. Unmatched junction bases numbered 14, after V lost 1 base and J lost 11 bases. Germline values: CDR1 SGHTA, CDR2 FQGNSA. The CDR3 has 15 residues.